The subject of this entry is one TCR beta chain. These data belong to a study of blood T cell repertoires in COVID-19. Study summary: Samples came from the United States, Italy and Spain, spanning acute and convalescent COVID-19. Sources were T cells, B-cell-depleted T cells, or PBMCs; the material itself was cDNA or gDNA.

Original processing notes: Nucleated cell number was recorded as an estimate derived from reference gene primer amplification. Some clones are missing from TCRdb's copy, which holds only in-frame ones; the method was immunoSEQ multiplex PCR. The DNA was the basis for D and trimming; V, J and clone size are from that table. The table records about 140,000 clones, 80% of them present only once. Trimming left V 2 bases short and J 2 bases short, with 9 bases between. Germline V gene data show CDR1 as LNHNV and CDR2 as YYDKDF (reference sequence). The CDR3 is 14 amino acids. The rearrangement uses TRBV15 and TRBJ2-5; D is ambiguous. Specimen: peripheral blood. This TCR derives from a man aged 65 to 85 who had recovered from COVID-19. CDR3 sequence: CATSRSRSQETQYF. CDR3 coding DNA: TGTGCCACCAGCAGATCACGGAGTCAAGAGACCCAGTACTTC.